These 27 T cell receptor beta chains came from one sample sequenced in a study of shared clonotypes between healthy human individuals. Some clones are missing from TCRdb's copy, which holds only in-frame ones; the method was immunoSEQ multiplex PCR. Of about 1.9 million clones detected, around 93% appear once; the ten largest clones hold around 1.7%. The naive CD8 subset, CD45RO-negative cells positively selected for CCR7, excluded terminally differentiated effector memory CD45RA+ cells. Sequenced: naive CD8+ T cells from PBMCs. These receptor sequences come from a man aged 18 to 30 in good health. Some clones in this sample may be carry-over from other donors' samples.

The CDR3 region is CASSPEDRGPNEKLFF. CDR3 in DNA: TGTGCCAGCAGCCCGGAGGACAGGGGGCCCAATGAAAAACTGTTTTTT. The gene calls are TRBV7-9 and TRBJ1-4; 11 bases align to TRBD1. The germline gives CDR1 SEHNR, CDR2 FQNEAQ (reference sequence). Trimming took 5 bases from V and 5 from J; bases not matched to a gene: 7. This CDR3 comprises 16 residues.

The CDR3 reads CASGQGRTDTQYF. The CDR3 nucleotides are TGTGCTAGTGGACAGGGCCGCACAGATACGCAGTATTTT. The V and J genes are TRBV12-5 and TRBJ2-3, with D perhaps TRBD1 (6 bases). V lost 6 bases, J lost 1 base, and 8 bases lay in between. The CDR3 has 13 amino acids. Germline V gene data show CDR1 as LGHNT and CDR2 as FRNRAP.

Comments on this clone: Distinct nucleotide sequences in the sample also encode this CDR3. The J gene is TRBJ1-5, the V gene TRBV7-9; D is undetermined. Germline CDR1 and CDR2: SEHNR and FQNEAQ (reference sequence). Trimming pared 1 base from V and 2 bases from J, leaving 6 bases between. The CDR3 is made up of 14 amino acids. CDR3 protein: CASSLGQGNQPQHF. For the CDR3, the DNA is TGTGCCAGCAGCTTAGGTCAGGGCAATCAGCCCCAGCATTTT.

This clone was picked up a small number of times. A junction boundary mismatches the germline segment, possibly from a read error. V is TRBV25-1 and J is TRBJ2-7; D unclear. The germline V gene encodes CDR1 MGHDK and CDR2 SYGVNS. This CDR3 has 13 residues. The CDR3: CASSEFLGPTIHF. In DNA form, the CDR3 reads TGTGCCAGCAGTGAATTTTTAGGGCCCACTATCCACTTC.

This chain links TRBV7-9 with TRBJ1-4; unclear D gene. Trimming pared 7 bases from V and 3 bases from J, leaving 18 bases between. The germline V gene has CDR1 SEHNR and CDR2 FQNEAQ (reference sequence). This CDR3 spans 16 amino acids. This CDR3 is CASIDGRKFPNEKLFF. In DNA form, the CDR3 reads TGTGCCAGCATCGACGGACGGAAATTCCCTAATGAAAAACTGTTTTTT.

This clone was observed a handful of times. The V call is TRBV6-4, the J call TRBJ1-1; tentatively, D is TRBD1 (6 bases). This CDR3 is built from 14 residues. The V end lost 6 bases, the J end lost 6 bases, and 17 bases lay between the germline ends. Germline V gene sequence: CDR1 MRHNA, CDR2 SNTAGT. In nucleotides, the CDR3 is TGTGCCAGCAGGGACAGTCCATCAGGTGCTGAAGCTTTCTTT. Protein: CASRDSPSGAEAFF.

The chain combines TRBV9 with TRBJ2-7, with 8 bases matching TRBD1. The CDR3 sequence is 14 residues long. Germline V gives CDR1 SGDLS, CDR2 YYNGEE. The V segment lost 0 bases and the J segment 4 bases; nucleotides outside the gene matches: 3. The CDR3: CASSVARQGYEQYF. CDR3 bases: TGTGCCAGCAGCGTAGCGAGACAGGGGTACGAGCAGTACTTC.

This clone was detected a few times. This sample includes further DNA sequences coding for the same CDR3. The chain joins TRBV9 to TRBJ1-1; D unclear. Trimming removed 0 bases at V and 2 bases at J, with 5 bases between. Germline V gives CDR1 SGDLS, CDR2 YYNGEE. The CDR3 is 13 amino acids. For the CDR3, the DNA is TGTGCCAGCAGCGTAGGCACAAACACTGAAGCTTTCTTT. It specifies CASSVGTNTEAFF.

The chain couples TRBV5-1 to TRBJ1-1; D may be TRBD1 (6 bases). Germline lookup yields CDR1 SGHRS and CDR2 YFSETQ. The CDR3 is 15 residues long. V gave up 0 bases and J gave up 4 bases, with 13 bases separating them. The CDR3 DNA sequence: TGCGCCAGCAGCTTGGTCCCGGGGGCCAGCACTGAAGCTTTCTTT. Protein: CASSLVPGASTEAFF.

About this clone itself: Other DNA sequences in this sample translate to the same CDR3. The CDR3 sequence is CASSLGAGEQYF. The CDR3 DNA reads TGTGCCAGCAGCTTAGGTGCAGGCGAGCAGTACTTC. This chain links TRBV11-2 with TRBJ2-7; D not resolved. V was pared by 1 base and J by 6 bases, with 7 bases between. The germline V gene encodes CDR1 SGHAT and CDR2 FQNNGV. This CDR3 is built from 12 residues.

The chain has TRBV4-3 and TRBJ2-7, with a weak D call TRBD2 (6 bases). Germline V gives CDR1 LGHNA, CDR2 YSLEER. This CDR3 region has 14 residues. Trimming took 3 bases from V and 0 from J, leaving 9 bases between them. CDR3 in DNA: TGCGCCAGCAGCCAGACTAGGAGCTCCTACGAGCAGTACTTC. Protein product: CASSQTRSSYEQYF.

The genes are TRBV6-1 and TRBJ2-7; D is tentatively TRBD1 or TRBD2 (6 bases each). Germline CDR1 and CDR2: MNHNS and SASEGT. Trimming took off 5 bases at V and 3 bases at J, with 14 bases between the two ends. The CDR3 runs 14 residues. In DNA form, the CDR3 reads TGTGCCAGCAGTACCTGGGGGGCCAACTACGAGCAGTACTTC. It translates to CASSTWGANYEQYF.

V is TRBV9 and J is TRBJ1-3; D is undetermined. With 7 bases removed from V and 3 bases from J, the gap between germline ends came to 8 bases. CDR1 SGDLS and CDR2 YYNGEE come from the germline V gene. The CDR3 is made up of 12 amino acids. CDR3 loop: CASGYDGNTIYF. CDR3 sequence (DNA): TGTGCCAGCGGGTATGATGGAAACACCATATATTTT.

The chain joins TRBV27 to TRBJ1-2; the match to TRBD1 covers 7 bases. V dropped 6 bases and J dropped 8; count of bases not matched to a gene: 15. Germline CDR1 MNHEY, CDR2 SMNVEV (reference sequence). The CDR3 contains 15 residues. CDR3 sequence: CASRPTRGTEGGYTF. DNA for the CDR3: TGTGCCAGCAGGCCGACCAGGGGGACGGAAGGAGGCTACACCTTC.

Here the CDR3 reads CASSAFGGSSYEQYF. The CDR3 DNA reads as TGTGCCAGCAGCGCCTTTGGCGGGAGCTCCTACGAGCAGTACTTC. The rearrangement links TRBV9 to TRBJ2-7; 7 nucleotides line up with TRBD2. Germline CDR1 SGDLS, CDR2 YYNGEE. Trimming cost V 3 bases and J 0 bases; bases outside gene matches: 6. The length of the CDR3 is 15 residues.

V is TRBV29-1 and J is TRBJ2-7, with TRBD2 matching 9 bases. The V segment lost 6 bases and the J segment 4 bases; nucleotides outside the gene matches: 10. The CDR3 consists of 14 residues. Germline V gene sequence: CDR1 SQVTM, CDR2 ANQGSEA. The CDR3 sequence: CSVLTSGRVYEQYF. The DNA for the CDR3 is TGCAGCGTCCTGACTAGCGGAAGGGTGTACGAGCAGTACTTC.

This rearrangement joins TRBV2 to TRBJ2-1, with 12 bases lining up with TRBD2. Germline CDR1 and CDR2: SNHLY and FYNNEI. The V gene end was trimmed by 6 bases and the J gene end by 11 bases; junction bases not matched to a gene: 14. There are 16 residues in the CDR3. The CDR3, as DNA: TGTGCCAGCAGCCTTGGACTAGCGGGATTGAGTTGGAAGCAGTTCTTC. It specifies CASSLGLAGLSWKQFF.

The CDR3 region has the DNA TGTGCCAGCAGCCGGTGGACTAGCGACTACAATGAGCAGTTCTTC. It yields the protein CASSRWTSDYNEQFF. The chain employs TRBV11-3 and TRBJ2-1, with TRBD2 matching 9 bases. CDR3 size: 15 residues. CDR1 SGHNT and CDR2 YENEEA come from the germline V gene. Unmatched junction bases numbered 5, after V lost 5 bases and J lost 3 bases. Together with reference TRBV11-3 and TRBJ2-1, the CDR3 gives the full variable domain: EAGVVQSPRYKIIEKKQPVAFWCNPISGHNTLYWYLQNLGQGPELLIRYENEEAVDDSQLPKDRFSAERLKGVDSTLKIQPAELGDSAVYLCASSRWTSDYNEQFFGPGTRLTVL.

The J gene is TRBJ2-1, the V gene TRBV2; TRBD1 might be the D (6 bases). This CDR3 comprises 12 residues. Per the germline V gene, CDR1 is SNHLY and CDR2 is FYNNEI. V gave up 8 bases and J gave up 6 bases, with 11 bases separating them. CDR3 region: CASQDRFNEQFF. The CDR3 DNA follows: TGTGCCAGCCAAGACAGGTTCAATGAGCAGTTCTTC.

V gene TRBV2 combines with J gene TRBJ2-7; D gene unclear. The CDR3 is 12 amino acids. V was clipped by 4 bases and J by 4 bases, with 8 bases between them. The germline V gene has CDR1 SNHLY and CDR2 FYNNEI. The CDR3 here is CASSASDYEQYF. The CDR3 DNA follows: TGTGCCAGCAGTGCTTCGGATTACGAGCAGTACTTC.

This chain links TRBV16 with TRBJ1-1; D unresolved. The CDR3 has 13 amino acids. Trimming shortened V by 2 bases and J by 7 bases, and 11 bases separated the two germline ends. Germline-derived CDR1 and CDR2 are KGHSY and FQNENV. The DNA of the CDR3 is TGTGCCAGCAGCCAAGCGCCAGCCCTTGAAGCTTTCTTT. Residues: CASSQAPALEAFF.

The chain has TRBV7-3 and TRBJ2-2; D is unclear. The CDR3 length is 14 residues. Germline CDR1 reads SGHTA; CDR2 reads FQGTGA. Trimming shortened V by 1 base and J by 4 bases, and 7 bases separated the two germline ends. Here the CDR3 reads CASSLSQSTGELFF. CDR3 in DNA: TGTGCCAGCAGCTTAAGTCAGTCCACCGGGGAGCTGTTTTTT.

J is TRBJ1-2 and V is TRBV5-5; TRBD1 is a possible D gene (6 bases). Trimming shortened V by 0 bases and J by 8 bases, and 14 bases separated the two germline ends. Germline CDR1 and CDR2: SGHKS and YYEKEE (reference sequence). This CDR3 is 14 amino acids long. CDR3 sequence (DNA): TGTGCCAGCAGCTTGGGTAGGACAGTCTCGGGCTACACCTTC. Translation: CASSLGRTVSGYTF.

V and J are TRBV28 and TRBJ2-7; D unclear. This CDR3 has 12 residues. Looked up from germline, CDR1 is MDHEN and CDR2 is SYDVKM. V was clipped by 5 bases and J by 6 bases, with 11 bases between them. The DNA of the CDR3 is TGTGCCAGCAGTACCCCCGACGGCGAGCAGTACTTC. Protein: CASSTPDGEQYF.

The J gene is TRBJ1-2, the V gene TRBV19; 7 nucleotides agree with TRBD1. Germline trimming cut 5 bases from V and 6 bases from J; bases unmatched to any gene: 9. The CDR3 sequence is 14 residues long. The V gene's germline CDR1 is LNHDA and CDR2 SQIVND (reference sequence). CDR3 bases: TGTGCCAGTAGTCCAGGACAGGCGGGGCATGGCTACACCTTC. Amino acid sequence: CASSPGQAGHGYTF.

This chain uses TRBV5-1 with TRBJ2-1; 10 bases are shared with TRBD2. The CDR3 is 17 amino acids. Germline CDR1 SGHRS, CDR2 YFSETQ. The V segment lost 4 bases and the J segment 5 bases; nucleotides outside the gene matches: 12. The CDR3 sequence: CASSLKTSGPPNNEQFF. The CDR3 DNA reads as TGCGCCAGCAGCCTAAAGACTAGCGGGCCTCCTAACAATGAGCAGTTCTTC.

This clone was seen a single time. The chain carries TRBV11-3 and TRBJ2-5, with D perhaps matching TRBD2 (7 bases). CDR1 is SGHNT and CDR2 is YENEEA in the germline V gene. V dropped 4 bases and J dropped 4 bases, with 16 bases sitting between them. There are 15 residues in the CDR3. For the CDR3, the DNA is TGTGCCAGCAGCTACGGCCAGGGGAGGGGAGAGACCCAGTACTTC. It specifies CASSYGQGRGETQYF.